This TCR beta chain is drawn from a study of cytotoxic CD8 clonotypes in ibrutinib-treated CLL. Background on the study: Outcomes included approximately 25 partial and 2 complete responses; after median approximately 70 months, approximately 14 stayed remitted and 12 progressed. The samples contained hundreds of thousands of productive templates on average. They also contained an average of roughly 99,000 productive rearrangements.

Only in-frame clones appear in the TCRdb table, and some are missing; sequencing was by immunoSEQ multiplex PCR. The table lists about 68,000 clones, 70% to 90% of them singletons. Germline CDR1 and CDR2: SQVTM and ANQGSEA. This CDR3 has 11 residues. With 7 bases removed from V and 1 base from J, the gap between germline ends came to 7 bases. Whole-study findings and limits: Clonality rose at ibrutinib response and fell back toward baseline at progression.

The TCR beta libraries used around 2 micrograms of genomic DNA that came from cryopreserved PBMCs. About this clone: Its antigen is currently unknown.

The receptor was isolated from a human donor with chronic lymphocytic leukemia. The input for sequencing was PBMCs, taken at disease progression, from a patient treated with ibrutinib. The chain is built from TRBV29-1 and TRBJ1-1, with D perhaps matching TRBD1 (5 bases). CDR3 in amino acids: CSDGTNTEAFF. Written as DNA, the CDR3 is TGCAGCGATGGGACGAACACTGAAGCTTTCTTT.